Below, 25 T cell receptor beta chains from the same sample are listed, as sequenced in a study of shared clonotypes between healthy human individuals. The assay was immunoSEQ multiplex PCR, and TCRdb's table has in-frame clones only and misses some. This table has some 1 million clones, about 70% appearing once. Sequenced: memory CD4+ T cells sorted from blood. As for subset: CD45RA-negative fraction. These receptors originate from a man between 18 and 29 years old in good health.

This rearrangement joins TRBV19 to TRBJ2-3, with 11 bases fitting TRBD2. The CDR3 consists of 15 residues. The germline gives CDR1 LNHDA, CDR2 SQIVND (reference sequence). V was clipped by 6 bases and J by 5 bases; unmatched bases: 7. The CDR3 coding sequence is TGTGCCAGTAGGAATAGCGGGGGGGCCCGAGATACGCAGTATTTT. It encodes CASRNSGGARDTQYF. Together with reference TRBV19 and TRBJ2-3, the CDR3 gives the full variable domain: DGGITQSPKYLFRKEGQNVTLSCEQNLNHDAMYWYRQDPGQGLRLIYYSQIVNDFQKGDIAEGYSVSREKKESFPLTVTSAQKNPTAFYLCASRNSGGARDTQYFGPGTRLTVL.

This rearrangement joins TRBV2 to TRBJ2-3; 8 nucleotides line up with TRBD2. Germline trimming cut 6 bases from V and 0 bases from J; bases unmatched to any gene: 11. Germline lookup yields CDR1 SNHLY and CDR2 FYNNEI. The CDR3 sequence is 17 residues long. As DNA, the CDR3 is TGTGCCAGCAGCTTAGCGGGACTACTAGGGAGCACAGATACGCAGTATTTT. Its translation is CASSLAGLLGSTDTQYF.

The V call is TRBV7-2, the J call TRBJ2-7; a weak D match, TRBD2 (5 bases). Trimming removed 3 bases from V and 7 bases from J, with 28 bases in between. The CDR3 has 18 amino acids. Germline CDR1 SGHTA, CDR2 FQGNSA. As DNA, the CDR3 is TGTGCCAGCAGCTTGGCGGGCCAGCTCTCGGTTTCACCCCTGGAGCAGTACTTC. Its protein is CASSLAGQLSVSPLEQYF.

V and J are TRBV5-1 and TRBJ1-6; TRBD1 agrees at 8 bases. The germline gives CDR1 SGHRS, CDR2 YFSETQ. This CDR3 contains 18 residues. J was trimmed by 3 bases and V by 0 bases; bases with no gene match: 8. The CDR3 sequence: CASSLGRPGQVYNSPLHF. In DNA form, the CDR3 reads TGCGCCAGCAGCTTGGGTAGACCGGGACAGGTCTATAATTCACCCCTCCACTTT.

This chain joins TRBV28 and TRBJ2-7; no firm D call. V shed 6 bases and J shed 8 bases, with 11 bases lying between them. This CDR3 contains 11 residues. Germline-derived CDR1 and CDR2 are MDHEN and SYDVKM. The CDR3 is CASRTRYQQYF. The CDR3, as DNA: TGTGCCAGCAGGACCCGCTATCAGCAGTACTTC. The variable domain in full, completed from reference TRBV28 and TRBJ2-7, reads DVKVTQSSRYLVKRTGEKVFLECVQDMDHENMFWYRQDPGLGLRLIYFSYDVKMKEKGDIPEGYSVSREKKERFSLILESASTNQTSMYLCASRTRYQQYFGPGTRLTVT.

This clone came up many times. The J gene is TRBJ1-2, the V gene TRBV4-1; maybe TRBD1 (5 bases). The CDR3 loop spans 15 amino acids. Germline loops: CDR1 MGHRA, CDR2 YSYEKL. Trimming shortened V by 0 bases and J by 2 bases, and 10 bases separated the two germline ends. The CDR3: CASSQEQARNYGYTF. DNA for the CDR3: TGCGCCAGCAGCCAAGAACAGGCCAGGAACTATGGCTACACCTTC.

The chain joins TRBV7-9 to TRBJ2-7; 9 nucleotides match TRBD2. CDR1 is SEHNR, CDR2 FQNEAQ, per germline (reference sequence). The V and J ends lost 1 base and 1 base, in that order; junction bases with no gene match: 2. This CDR3 contains 15 residues. The CDR3 DNA follows: TGTGCCAGCAGCTTAGGACTAGCGGTTTCCTACGAGCAGTACTTC. Its protein product is CASSLGLAVSYEQYF.

The chain recombines TRBV10-2 with TRBJ2-7; no firm D call. The CDR3 loop spans 14 amino acids. V was clipped by 7 bases and J by 2 bases, with 15 bases between them. CDR1 is WSHSY, CDR2 SAAADI, per germline. The DNA for the CDR3 is TGCGCCAGCATAGGAACCGATCTTCCCTACGAGCAGTACTTC. Its translation is CASIGTDLPYEQYF.

The rearrangement links TRBV10-3 to TRBJ2-7, with D possibly matching TRBD2 (5 bases). V gave up 8 bases and J gave up 6 bases, with 17 bases separating them. CDR1 is ENHRY, CDR2 SYGVKD, per germline. CDR3 length equals 13 residues. CDR3 DNA: TGTGCCATCTCCCAATCGGGGTCGGGCGAGCAGTACTTC. It encodes CAISQSGSGEQYF.

The V gene is TRBV6-5, the J gene TRBJ1-3, with D uncertain. The CDR3 runs to 13 residues. Per germline, CDR1 MNHEY and CDR2 SVGAGI. Trimming took 2 bases from V and 4 from J, leaving 6 bases between them. The CDR3 here is CASSYKTGNTIYF. The CDR3 nucleotides are TGTGCCAGCAGTTACAAGACCGGAAACACCATATATTTT.

The J gene is TRBJ2-7, the V gene TRBV9; tentative D call: TRBD2 (6 bases). Germline V CDR1 and CDR2: SGDLS, YYNGEE. Trimming took 3 bases from V and 3 from J, leaving 13 bases between them. This CDR3 has 14 residues. In DNA form, the CDR3 reads TGTGCCAGCAGCGCAACCGGGAGCATCTACGAGCAGTACTTC. Translating it yields CASSATGSIYEQYF.

This chain connects TRBV18 to TRBJ1-1; 8 positions agree with TRBD1. In germline, CDR1 is KGHSH, CDR2 LQKENI. CDR3 length: 16 amino acids. The ends lost 0 bases at V and 12 bases at J; junction bases unmatched: 15. The CDR3 DNA follows: TGTGCCAGCTCACCACCGAGCGATCTGAACAGGGGGAGGACTTTCTTT. It is translated as CASSPPSDLNRGRTFF. The variable domain in full, with the rest retrieved from reference TRBV18 and TRBJ1-1, is NAGVMQNPRHLVRRRGQEARLRCSPMKGHSHVYWYRQLPEEGLKFMVYLQKENIIDESGMPKERFSAEFPKEGPSILRIQQVVRGDSAAYFCASSPPSDLNRGRTFFGQGTRLTVV.

This clone has a handful of counts. A clone one base away is much larger, so this may be a read error. This chain connects TRBV7-2 to TRBJ1-1; D remains ambiguous. The CDR3 extends over 13 amino acids. The ends were cut back, 1 base at V and 1 base at J, with 4 bases in the middle. Looked up from germline, CDR1 is SGHTA and CDR2 is FQGNSA. CDR3 DNA: TGTGCCAGCAGCTTAGACACGAACACTGAAGCTTTCTTT. Translated, it gives CASSLDTNTEAFF.

The chain carries TRBV11-2 and TRBJ2-3; unclear D gene. Germline CDR1 is SGHAT and CDR2 is FQNNGV. This CDR3 is 14 amino acids long. The ends were cut back, 1 base at V and 0 bases at J, with 5 bases in the middle. The CDR3 loop reads CASSLAISTDTQYF. As DNA, the CDR3 is TGTGCCAGCAGCTTAGCCATTAGCACAGATACGCAGTATTTT.

The chain carries TRBV30 and TRBJ1-1, with D hard to call. The V end was cut by 1 base, the J end by 4 bases, with 13 bases between. CDR3 length: 14 residues. Germline values: CDR1 GTSNPN, CDR2 SVGIG (reference sequence). The DNA of the CDR3 is TGTGCCTGGAGTGGGCCGAGGGTCGGCACTGAAGCTTTCTTT. This codes for CAWSGPRVGTEAFF.

CDR3 nucleotides: TGCGCCAGCAGCTACCAGGACTACGAGCAGTACTTC. It encodes CASSYQDYEQYF. The rearrangement uses TRBV5-1 and TRBJ2-7, with no clear D. Trimming shortened V by 3 bases and J by 3 bases, and 7 bases separated the two germline ends. Germline CDR1 reads SGHRS; CDR2 reads YFSETQ. The CDR3 is made up of 12 amino acids. The complete variable domain, with remaining parts taken from reference TRBV5-1 and TRBJ2-7, reads KAGVTQTPRYLIKTRGQQVTLSCSPISGHRSVSWYQQTPGQGLQFLFEYFSETQRNKGNFPGRFSGRQFSNSRSEMNVSTLELGDSALYLCASSYQDYEQYFGPGTRLTVT.

The chain joins TRBV9 to TRBJ2-5; D remains ambiguous. The CDR3 totals 13 residues. V was shortened by 3 bases and J by 2 bases, with 8 bases between the two germline ends. CDR1 is SGDLS and CDR2 is YYNGEE in the germline V gene. The DNA of the CDR3 is TGTGCCAGCAGCGCCGGACCTCAAGAGACCCAGTACTTC. It specifies CASSAGPQETQYF. The variable domain in full, with the rest retrieved from reference TRBV9 and TRBJ2-5, is DSGVTQTPKHLITATGQRVTLRCSPRSGDLSVYWYQQSLDQGLQFLIQYYNGEERAKGNILERFSAQQFPDLHSELNLSSLELGDSALYFCASSAGPQETQYFGPGTRLLVL.

In regard to this clone: The sample has other DNA sequences that encode this CDR3 too. V usage is TRBV5-1 and J usage is TRBJ2-5; 12 bases line up with TRBD1. The ends lost 3 bases at V and 4 bases at J; junction bases unmatched: 1. CDR1 is SGHRS, CDR2 YFSETQ, per germline. The CDR3 loop spans 14 amino acids. CDR3 DNA sequence: TGCGCCAGCAGCTCGGGACAGGGGGCAGAGACCCAGTACTTC. This translates into CASSSGQGAETQYF.

This chain links TRBV4-3 with TRBJ1-1; no clear D gene. The germline V gene has CDR1 LGHNA and CDR2 YSLEER. The CDR3 runs to 17 residues. V shed 2 bases and J shed 13 bases, with 29 bases lying between them. CDR3 in DNA: TGCGCCAGCAGCCAATCCGCTACAACATTGATTGAGGCGGTGGATTTCTTT. Its translation is CASSQSATTLIEAVDFF.

J is TRBJ2-1 and V is TRBV18; D remains ambiguous. There are 16 residues in the CDR3. Between the trimmed V and J ends, which lost 0 bases and 9 bases, there was a span of 18 bases. Germline V gives CDR1 KGHSH, CDR2 LQKENI. The CDR3 loop is CASSPPPRRFDGEQFF. The CDR3 DNA follows: TGTGCCAGCTCACCACCGCCCCGAAGATTTGACGGTGAGCAGTTCTTC.

The chain recombines TRBV2 with TRBJ2-1, with D tentatively TRBD2 (6 bases). Trimming left V 7 bases short and J 7 bases short, with 20 bases between. Per the germline V gene, CDR1 is SNHLY and CDR2 is FYNNEI. The CDR3 consists of 15 residues. CDR3 sequence (DNA): TGTGCCAGCACTGGAGGGCGTCGGGTCGTAAATGAGCAGTTCTTC. This sequence encodes CASTGGRRVVNEQFF. Combining the CDR3 with reference TRBV2 and TRBJ2-1 gives the whole variable domain EPEVTQTPSHQVTQMGQEVILRCVPISNHLYFYWYRQILGQKVEFLVSFYNNEISEKSEIFDDQFSVERPDGSNFTLKIRSTKLEDSAMYFCASTGGRRVVNEQFFGPGTRLTVL.

V gene TRBV7-8 combines with J gene TRBJ2-7, with D perhaps TRBD2 (6 bases). CDR1 is SGHVS and CDR2 is FQNEAQ in the germline V gene. The V end was cut by 7 bases, the J end by 5 bases, with 18 bases between. The CDR3 loop spans 14 amino acids. The CDR3 sequence: CASNQAGGFDEQYF. CDR3 sequence (DNA): TGTGCCAGCAATCAGGCCGGGGGATTCGACGAGCAGTACTTC.

V and J are TRBV19 and TRBJ1-1; D gene ambiguous. V lost 5 bases to trimming and J lost 4 bases, with 11 bases between them. The CDR3 has 13 amino acids. Germline CDR1 is LNHDA and CDR2 is SQIVND (reference sequence). The CDR3, as DNA: TGTGCCAGTAGTGCGCCACTTGGCACTGAAGCTTTCTTT. Amino acid sequence: CASSAPLGTEAFF. The variable domain in full, completed from reference TRBV19 and TRBJ1-1, reads DGGITQSPKYLFRKEGQNVTLSCEQNLNHDAMYWYRQDPGQGLRLIYYSQIVNDFQKGDIAEGYSVSREKKESFPLTVTSAQKNPTAFYLCASSAPLGTEAFFGQGTRLTVV.

V and J are TRBV6-1 and TRBJ1-6; 11 bases match TRBD1. Germline assignment: CDR1 MNHNS and CDR2 SASEGT. This CDR3 has 14 residues. The V gene end was trimmed by 6 bases and the J gene end by 9 bases; junction bases not matched to a gene: 4. Here the CDR3 reads CASRPGTGGSPLHF. CDR3 DNA: TGTGCCAGCAGACCCGGGACAGGGGGTTCACCCCTCCACTTT.

The chain has TRBV5-8 and TRBJ2-5; weak D call: TRBD1 (6 bases). Germline CDR1 is SGHTS and CDR2 is YDEGEE. This CDR3 has 14 residues. V lost 1 base and J lost 2, with 9 bases in between. The CDR3: CASSLFRGQETQYF. The CDR3 DNA sequence: TGTGCCAGCAGCTTGTTTAGGGGGCAAGAGACCCAGTACTTC.